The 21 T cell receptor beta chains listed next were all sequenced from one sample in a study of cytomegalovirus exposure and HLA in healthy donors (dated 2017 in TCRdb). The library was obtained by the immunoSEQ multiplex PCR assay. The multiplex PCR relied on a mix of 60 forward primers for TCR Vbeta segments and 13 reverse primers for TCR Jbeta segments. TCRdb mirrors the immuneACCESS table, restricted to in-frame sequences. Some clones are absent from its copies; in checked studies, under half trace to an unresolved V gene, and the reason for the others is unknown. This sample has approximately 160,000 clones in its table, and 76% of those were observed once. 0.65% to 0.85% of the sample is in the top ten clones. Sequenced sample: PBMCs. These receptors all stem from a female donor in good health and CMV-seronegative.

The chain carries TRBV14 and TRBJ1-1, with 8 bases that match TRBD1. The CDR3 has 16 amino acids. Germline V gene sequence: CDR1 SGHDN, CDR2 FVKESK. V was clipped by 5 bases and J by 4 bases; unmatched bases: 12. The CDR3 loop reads CASSMPPGTGTTEAFF. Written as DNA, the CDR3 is TGTGCCAGCAGCATGCCTCCCGGGACAGGTACCACTGAAGCTTTCTTT.

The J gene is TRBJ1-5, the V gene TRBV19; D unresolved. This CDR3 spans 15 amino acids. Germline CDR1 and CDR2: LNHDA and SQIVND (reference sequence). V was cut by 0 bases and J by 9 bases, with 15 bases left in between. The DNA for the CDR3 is TGTGCCAGTAGTATAGATCTCACAGCCTCCGGGCCCCAGCATTTT. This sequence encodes CASSIDLTASGPQHF.

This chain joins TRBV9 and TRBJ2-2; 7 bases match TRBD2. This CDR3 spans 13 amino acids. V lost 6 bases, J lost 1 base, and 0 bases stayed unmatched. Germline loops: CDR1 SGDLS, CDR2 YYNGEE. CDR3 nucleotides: TGTGCCAGCAAGCGGGAGAACACCGGGGAGCTGTTTTTT. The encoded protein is CASKRENTGELFF.

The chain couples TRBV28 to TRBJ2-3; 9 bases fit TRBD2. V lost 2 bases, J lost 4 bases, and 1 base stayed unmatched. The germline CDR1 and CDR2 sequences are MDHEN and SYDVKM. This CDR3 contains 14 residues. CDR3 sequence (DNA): TGTGCCAGCAGTTTAGCGGGAGGGGCAGATACGCAGTATTTT. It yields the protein CASSLAGGADTQYF. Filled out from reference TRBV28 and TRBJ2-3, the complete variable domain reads DVKVTQSSRYLVKRTGEKVFLECVQDMDHENMFWYRQDPGLGLRLIYFSYDVKMKEKGDIPEGYSVSREKKERFSLILESASTNQTSMYLCASSLAGGADTQYFGPGTRLTVL.

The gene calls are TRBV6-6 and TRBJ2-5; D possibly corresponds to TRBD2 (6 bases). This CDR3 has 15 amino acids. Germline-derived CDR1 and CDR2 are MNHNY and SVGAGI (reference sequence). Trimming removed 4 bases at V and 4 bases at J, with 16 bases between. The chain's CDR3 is CASSSSTRTPETQYF. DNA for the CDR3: TGTGCCAGCAGTTCGTCGACTAGAACCCCAGAGACCCAGTACTTC.

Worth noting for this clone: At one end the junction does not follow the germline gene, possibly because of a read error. The CDR3 here is CSSSFASGRFPGELFF. CDR3 sequence (DNA): TGTTCCAGCAGCTTCGCTAGCGGGAGGTTCCCAGGGGAGCTGTTTTTT. The J gene is TRBJ2-2, the V gene TRBV7-9; 11 nucleotides agree with TRBD2. Germline values: CDR1 SEHNR, CDR2 FQNEAQ (reference sequence). The CDR3 extends over 16 amino acids.

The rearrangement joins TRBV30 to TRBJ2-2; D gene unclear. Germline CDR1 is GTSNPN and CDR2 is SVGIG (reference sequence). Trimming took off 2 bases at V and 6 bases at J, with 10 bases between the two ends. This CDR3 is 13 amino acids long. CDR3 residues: CAWSRASPGELFF. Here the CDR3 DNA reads TGTGCCTGGAGTCGAGCTAGTCCCGGGGAGCTGTTTTTT.

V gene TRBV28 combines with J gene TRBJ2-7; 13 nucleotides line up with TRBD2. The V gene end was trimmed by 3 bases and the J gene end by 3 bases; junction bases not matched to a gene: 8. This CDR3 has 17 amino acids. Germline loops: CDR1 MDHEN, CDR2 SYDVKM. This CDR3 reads CASSFPRTSGSRYEQYF. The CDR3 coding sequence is TGTGCCAGCAGTTTTCCGAGGACTAGCGGGAGTCGCTACGAGCAGTACTTC.

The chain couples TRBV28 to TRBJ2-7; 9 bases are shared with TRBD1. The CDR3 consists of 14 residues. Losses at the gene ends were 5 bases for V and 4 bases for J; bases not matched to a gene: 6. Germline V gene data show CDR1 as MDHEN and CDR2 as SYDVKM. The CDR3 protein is CASSPGQGRYEQYF. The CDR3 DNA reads TGTGCCAGCAGTCCAGGACAGGGGAGGTACGAGCAGTACTTC.

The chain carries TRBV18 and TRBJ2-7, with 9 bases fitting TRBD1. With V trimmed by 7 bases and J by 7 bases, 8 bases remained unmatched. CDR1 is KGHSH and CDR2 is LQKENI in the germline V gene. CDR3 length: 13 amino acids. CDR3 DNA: TGTGCCAGCTGCCGGGACAGGGTACGGGAGCAGTACTTC. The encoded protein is CASCRDRVREQYF.

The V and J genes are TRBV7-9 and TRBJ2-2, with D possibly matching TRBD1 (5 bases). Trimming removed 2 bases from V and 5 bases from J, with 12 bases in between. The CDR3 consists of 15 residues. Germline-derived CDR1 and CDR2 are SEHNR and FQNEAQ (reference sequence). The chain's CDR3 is CASSLSGLGTGELFF. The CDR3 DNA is TGTGCCAGCAGCTTATCAGGGTTGGGAACCGGGGAGCTGTTTTTT.

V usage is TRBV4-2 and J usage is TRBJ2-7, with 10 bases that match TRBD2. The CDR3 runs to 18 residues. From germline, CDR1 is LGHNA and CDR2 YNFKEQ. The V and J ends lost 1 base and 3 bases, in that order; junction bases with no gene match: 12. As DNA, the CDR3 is TGTGCCAGCAGCCAAGTGGGAGCGAGCGGGAGGGCCTACTACGAGCAGTACTTC. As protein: CASSQVGASGRAYYEQYF.

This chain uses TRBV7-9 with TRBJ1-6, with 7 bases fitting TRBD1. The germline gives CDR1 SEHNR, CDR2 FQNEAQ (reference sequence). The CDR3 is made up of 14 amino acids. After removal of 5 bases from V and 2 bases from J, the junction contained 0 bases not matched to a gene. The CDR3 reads CASSGQAYNSPLHF. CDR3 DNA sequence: TGTGCCAGCAGCGGACAGGCCTATAATTCACCCCTCCACTTT.

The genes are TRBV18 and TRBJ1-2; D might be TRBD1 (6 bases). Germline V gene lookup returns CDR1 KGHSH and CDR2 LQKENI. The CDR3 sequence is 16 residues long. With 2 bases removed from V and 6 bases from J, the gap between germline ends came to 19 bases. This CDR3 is CASSPTDRPWGNGYTF. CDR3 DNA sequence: TGTGCCAGCTCACCAACAGACAGGCCTTGGGGCAATGGCTACACCTTC. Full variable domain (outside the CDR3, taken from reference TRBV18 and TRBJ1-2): NAGVMQNPRHLVRRRGQEARLRCSPMKGHSHVYWYRQLPEEGLKFMVYLQKENIIDESGMPKERFSAEFPKEGPSILRIQQVVRGDSAAYFCASSPTDRPWGNGYTFGSGTRLTVV.

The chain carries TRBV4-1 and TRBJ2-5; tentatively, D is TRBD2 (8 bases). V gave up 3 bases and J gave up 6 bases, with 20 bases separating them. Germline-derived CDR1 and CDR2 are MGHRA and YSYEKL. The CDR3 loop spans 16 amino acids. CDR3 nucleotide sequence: TGCGCCAGCAGCCAGGAAGGGACTAGGGGGCGGAAGACCCAGTACTTC. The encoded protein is CASSQEGTRGRKTQYF.

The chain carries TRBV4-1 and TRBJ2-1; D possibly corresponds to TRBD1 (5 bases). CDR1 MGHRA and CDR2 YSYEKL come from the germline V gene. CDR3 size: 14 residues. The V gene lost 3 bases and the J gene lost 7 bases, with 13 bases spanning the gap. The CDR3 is CASSHLPTANEQFF. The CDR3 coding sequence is TGCGCCAGCAGCCACCTACCGACAGCTAATGAGCAGTTCTTC.

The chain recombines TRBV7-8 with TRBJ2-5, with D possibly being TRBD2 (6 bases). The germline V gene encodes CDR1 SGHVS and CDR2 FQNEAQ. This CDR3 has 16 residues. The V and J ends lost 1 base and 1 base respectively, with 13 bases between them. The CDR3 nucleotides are TGTGCCAGCAGCTTAGGGGCCTTAGCGGCCCAAGAGACCCAGTACTTC. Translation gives CASSLGALAAQETQYF.

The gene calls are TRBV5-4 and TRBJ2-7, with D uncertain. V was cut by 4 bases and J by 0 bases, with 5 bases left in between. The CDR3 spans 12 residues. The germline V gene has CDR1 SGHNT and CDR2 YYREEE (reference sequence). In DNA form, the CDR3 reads TGTGCCAGCAGCGCTAGCTCCTACGAGCAGTACTTC. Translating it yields CASSASSYEQYF.

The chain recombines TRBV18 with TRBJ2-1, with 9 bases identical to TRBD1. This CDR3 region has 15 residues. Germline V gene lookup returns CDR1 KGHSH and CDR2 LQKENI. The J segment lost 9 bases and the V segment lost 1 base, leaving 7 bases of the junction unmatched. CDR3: CASSPLTGGQGEQFF. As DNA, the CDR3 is TGTGCCAGCTCACCACTGACAGGGGGTCAGGGTGAGCAGTTCTTC.

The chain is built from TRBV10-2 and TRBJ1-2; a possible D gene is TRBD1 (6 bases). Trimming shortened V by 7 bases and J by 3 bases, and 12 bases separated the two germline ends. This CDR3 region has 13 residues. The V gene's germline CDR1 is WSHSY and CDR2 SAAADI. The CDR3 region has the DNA TGCGCCAGCACCCGGGACACGTACTATGGCTACACCTTC. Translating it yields CASTRDTYYGYTF.

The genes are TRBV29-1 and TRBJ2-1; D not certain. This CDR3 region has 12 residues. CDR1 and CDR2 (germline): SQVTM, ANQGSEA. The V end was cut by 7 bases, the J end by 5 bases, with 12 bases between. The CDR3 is CSAPRLDNEQFF. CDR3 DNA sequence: TGCAGCGCCCCTAGGCTGGACAATGAGCAGTTCTTC.